The rows below give T cell receptor beta chains drawn from one sample of a study of human T cells and chemical hapten exposure. MiXCR was run by TCRdb on the RACE reads, yielding one entry per CDR3 protein. The table includes approximately 370,000 distinct CDR3 sequences, approximately 5% detected once. The specimen comprised whole blood, sampled in connection with sensitization to the hapten diphenylcyclopropenone (DPC). These TCRs come from a woman aged 18 to 35 with alopecia areata. Some clones in this sample may be carry-over from other donors' samples. Both conserved end residues are part of each CDR3. Each record gives: D gene, V gene, J gene, clone size, CDR3 protein, CDR3 DNA. A D gene is named only where the DNA matches it firmly. Clone size is not always given. Where it is, it says once, few, many or a class for expanded clones.

TRBD2	TRBV6-2/TRBV6-3	TRBJ2-4	.	CASSLMTSGGANIQYF	TGTGCCAGCAGTTTAATGACTAGCGGGGGGGCGAACATTCAGTACTTC
TRBD1	TRBV12-5	TRBJ2-7	many	CASGRDSHYEQYF	TGTGCTAGCGGTCGGGACAGCCACTACGAGCAGTACTTC
TRBD2	TRBV28	TRBJ2-1	few	CASSRRLANNEQFF	TGTGCCAGCAGCCGTAGACTAGCGAACAATGAGCAGTTCTTC
.	TRBV4-3	TRBJ1-1	few	CASSQDLYSINTEAFF	TGCGCCAGCAGCCAAGATCTCTACAGTATCAACACTGAAGCTTTCTTT
.	TRBV11-1	TRBJ1-1	.	CASSSTVGTEAFF	TGTGCCAGCAGCTCGACAGTAGGGACTGAAGCTTTCTTT
TRBD1	TRBV5-1	TRBJ2-2	few	CASNRGPIKTGELFF	TGCGCCAGCAACAGGGGCCCGATAAAGACCGGGGAGCTGTTTTTT
.	TRBV24-1	TRBJ2-3	few	CATSDLSSTQYF	TGTGCCACCAGTGATTTGTCCTCAACGCAGTATTTT
TRBD2	TRBV7-2	TRBJ2-2	few	CASSRREGNTGELFF	TGTGCCAGCAGCCGCAGGGAGGGGAACACCGGGGAGCTGTTTTTT
.	TRBV6-6	TRBJ1-1	.	CASSIPRGESTEAFF	TGTGCCAGCAGTATACCCAGGGGCGAAAGCACTGAAGCTTTCTTT
.	TRBV5-6	TRBJ2-4	once	CASTTTPGTLNIQYF	TGTGCCAGCACCACAACCCCGGGGACCTTAAACATTCAGTACTTC
.	TRBV27	TRBJ1-3	.	CASSLSGLPATTIYF	TGTGCCAGCAGTTTATCCGGACTTCCCGCAACTACCATATATTTT
TRBD1	TRBV29-1	TRBJ1-5	.	CSATGGANQPQHF	TGCAGCGCAACAGGGGGTGCCAATCAGCCCCAGCATTTT
.	TRBV2	TRBJ1-2	many	CASSEVGGNYGYTF	TGTGCCAGCAGTGAAGTCGGGGGAAACTATGGCTACACCTTC
.	TRBV6-6	TRBJ2-3	.	CASSYSRAGRDTQYF	TGTGCCAGCAGTTACTCGAGGGCCGGGAGAGATACGCAGTATTTT
.	TRBV24-1	TRBJ2-3	once	CATSDPATGLDTQYF	TGTGCCACCAGTGATCCCGCGACAGGTCTAGATACGCAGTATTTT
TRBD1	TRBV12-3/TRBV12-4	TRBJ1-1	.	CASSFGQGGSEAFF	TGTGCCAGCAGTTTCGGACAGGGGGGGTCTGAAGCTTTCTTT
.	TRBV5-1	TRBJ1-1	few	CASSLGVKGTAFF	TGCGCCAGCAGCTTGGGGGTGAAGGGGACAGCTTTCTTT